This entry is about one T cell receptor (beta chain). No cognate antigen has been identified for it. Base qualities are missing; no much larger clone stands one base away. The CDR3, cysteine through phenylalanine, is 15 amino acids long. Kept here is only the CDR3 DNA, which spans 45 bases and is read in frame from base 1. Trimming removed 5 bases from V and 0 bases from J, leaving 11 bases between the germline ends. In the germline V gene, CDR1 corresponds to SGHAT and CDR2 to FQNNGV. TCR CDR3 regions were amplified from genomic DNA by multiplex PCR using the deep immunoSEQ assay. Genomic DNA extracted from each cell subset was distributed evenly over all wells of several immunoSEQ 96-well plates, and each plate served as one replicate. Each replicate PCR for sorted subsets received 150 to 250 ng genomic DNA, equal to tens of thousands of T cell genomes. Purified libraries were measured with a Qubit 3.0 fluorometer, size-checked on a Bioanalyzer 2100, and measured again with the KAPA Library Quantification kit. A separate single-read 150-cycle Illumina NextSeq 550 flow cell was used to sequence each immunoSEQ 96-well plate. As for the original processing: Because the immunoSEQ output held only junctional sequences and lacked quality scores, the filtering could not match the filtering applied to full-length reads. To assign V/J genes and CDR3, sequences were annotated against IMGT germline references using PyIR, a Python wrapper for IgBLAST v1.9. Reads with weak V/J assignments (E-value above 1e-6), missing CDR3, stop codons, out-of-frame junctions, or ambiguous translated residues were removed. V3J clonotypes were defined as sequences sharing the same inferred V gene, J gene, and CDR3 amino acid sequence. Percentage overlap between repertoires was computed as shared unique clonotypes divided by the size of the smaller repertoire. Three approaches were used to assess repertoire richness: RTK rarefaction, the Chao1 estimator, and Recon v2.1 estimates of unobserved clonotypes. OLGA was used to compute generation probabilities for all TCRbeta clonotypes that the gDNA method yielded from a handful of donors. TCRdb re-hosts the immuneACCESS table, in-frame sequences only. Its copies lack some clones; in the studies checked, an unresolved V gene accounts for under half of them, and the cause for the rest is not known. V, J and clone size derive from that table, while D and trimming were established from the DNA sequence. This sample lists roughly 570,000 clones; 95% to 98% were detected once. The biggest ten clones account for approximately 0.3% of the sample.

This record belongs to a study of shared clonotypes between healthy human individuals (dated by TCRdb to between 2020 and 2021). Looking at the study overall: The cohort included a few men and a couple of women between 18 and 49 years of age. Libraries were prepared and TCR repertoires were sequenced by different laboratories using diverse techniques, in order to increase sequencing depth and limit assay-specific biases. To estimate repertoire size and how much clonotypes are shared between individuals, the study performed deep sequencing of blood TCR repertoires from five healthy adults. Per donor, leukapheresis produced somewhere between about 0.85 and 8.9 billion PBMCs. Per donor, three plates each were used for CD4 naive and CD4 memory, two for CD8 naive, and one for CD8 memory.

Results and caveats for the whole study, not just this receptor: Pairwise subsampling indicated that sequencing depth was expected to affect the degree of clonotype sharing among donors. Compared with non-shared clonotypes, the clonotypes found in all four sorted-subset donors had higher generation probabilities. Approximately 5% of naive CD4, roughly 3.5% of naive CD8, 2% to 2.5% of memory CD4, and 0.4% of memory CD8 clonotypes were shared across four donors. Sampling was restricted to blood, and TCR repertoires in tissues likely differ from the TCR repertoires found in blood. Estimated clonotype richness was generally larger for naive than for memory subsets. Rarefaction of sorted-subset datasets indicated incomplete sequencing despite the large sequencing depth. Because the study included a small number of donors, the genetic and exposure-history diversity represented was limited.

CD8 naive samples consisted of CD45RO-negative cells that were positively selected for CCR7, yielding a CD45RA+CCR7+ population without TemRA cells. Donors were healthy HIV-negative adults with no recently reported acute infections or vaccinations. All donors were Caucasian adults living in Nashville, Tennessee, USA. After blood collection by leukapheresis, PBMCs were isolated using Ficoll-Histopaque density gradient centrifugation and then cryopreserved in the vapor phase of liquid nitrogen. Purity and quantity of every magnetically sorted T cell population were checked by analytical flow cytometry. From each sorted fraction, genomic DNA was isolated and quantified by UV absorbance on a Nanodrop 2000c.

The receptor was isolated from a man aged 25 to 45 in good health. Sequenced: naive CD8+ T cells sorted from blood. Reading the label with the study, this specimen's cell subset or site is: CD45RA+CCR7+. In this chain, TRBV11-2 is recombined with TRBJ2-1; the D gene may be TRBD1 or TRBD2, since each aligns over 5 bases. The nucleotide sequence reads TGTGCCAGCAGCCGGGACCCCCTCTCCTACAATGAGCAGTTCTTC. Protein translation: CASSRDPLSYNEQFF.